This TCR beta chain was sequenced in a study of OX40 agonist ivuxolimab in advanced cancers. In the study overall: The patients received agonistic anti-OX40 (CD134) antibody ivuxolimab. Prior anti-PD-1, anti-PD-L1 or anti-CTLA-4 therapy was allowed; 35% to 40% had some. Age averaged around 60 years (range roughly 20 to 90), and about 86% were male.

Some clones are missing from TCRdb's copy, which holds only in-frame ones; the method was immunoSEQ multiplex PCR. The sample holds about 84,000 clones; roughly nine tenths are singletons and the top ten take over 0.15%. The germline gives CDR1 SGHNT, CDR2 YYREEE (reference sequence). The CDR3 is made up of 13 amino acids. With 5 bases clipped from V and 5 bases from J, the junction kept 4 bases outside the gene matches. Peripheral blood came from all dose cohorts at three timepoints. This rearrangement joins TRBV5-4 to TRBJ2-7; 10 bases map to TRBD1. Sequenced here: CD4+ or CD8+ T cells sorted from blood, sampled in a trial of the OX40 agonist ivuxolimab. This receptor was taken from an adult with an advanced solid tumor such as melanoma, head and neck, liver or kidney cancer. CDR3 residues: CASSRQGAHEQYF. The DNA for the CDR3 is TGTGCCAGCAGTCGACAGGGGGCCCACGAGCAGTACTTC. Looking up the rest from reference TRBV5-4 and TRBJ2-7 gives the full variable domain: ETGVTQSPTHLIKTRGQQVTLRCSSQSGHNTVSWYQQALGQGPQFIFQYYREEENGRGNFPPRFSGLQFPNYSSELNVNALELDDSALYLCASSRQGAHEQYFGPGTRLTVT.